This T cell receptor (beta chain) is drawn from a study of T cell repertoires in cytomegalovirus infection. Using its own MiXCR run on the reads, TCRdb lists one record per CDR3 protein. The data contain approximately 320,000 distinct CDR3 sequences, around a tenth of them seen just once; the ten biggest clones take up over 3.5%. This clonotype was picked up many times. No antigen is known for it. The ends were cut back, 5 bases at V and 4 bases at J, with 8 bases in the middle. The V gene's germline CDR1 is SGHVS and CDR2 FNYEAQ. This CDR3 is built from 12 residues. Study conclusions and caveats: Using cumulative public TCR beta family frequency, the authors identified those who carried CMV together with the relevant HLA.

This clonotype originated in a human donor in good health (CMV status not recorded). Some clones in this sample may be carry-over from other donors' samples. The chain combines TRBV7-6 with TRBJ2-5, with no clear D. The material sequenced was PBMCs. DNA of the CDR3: TGTGCCAGCAGCCCAGTGGCAGAGACCCAGTACTTC. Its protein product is CASSPVAETQYF. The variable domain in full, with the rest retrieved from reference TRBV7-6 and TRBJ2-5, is GAGVSQSPRYKVTKRGQDVALRCDPISGHVSLYWYRQALGQGPEFLTYFNYEAQQDKSGLPNDRFSAERPEGSISTLTIQRTEQRDSAMYRCASSPVAETQYFGPGTRLLVL.